Listed here is a single T cell receptor beta chain. Its antigen is currently unknown. CDR1 is LNHNV and CDR2 is YYDKDF in the germline V gene (reference sequence). The CDR3 length is 14 residues. The V and J ends lost 5 bases and 2 bases respectively, with 13 bases between them. The data belong to a study of CD8+ T cells in alopecia areata. cDNA serving as the sequencing template came from extracted, reverse transcribed RNA. Sequencing used immunoSEQ multiplex PCR; TCRdb keeps in-frame clones, though not all of them. This table has over 150,000 clones, almost 65% appearing once. General study results and limits: Shared TCR sequences were less clear between patients than in mice, possibly partly from HLA diversity. Lesional tissue from the scalp (especially in alopecia totalis/universalis) showed higher clonality than normal scalp.

The V and J genes are TRBV15 and TRBJ2-7, with D unresolved. The sequence came from a human donor with alopecia areata. The material sequenced was CD4+ T cells sorted from blood, taken at week 0. The CDR3 coding sequence is TGTGCCACCAGCCTACCAAGTGGCGCCTACGAGCAGTACTTC. Translation: CATSLPSGAYEQYF.